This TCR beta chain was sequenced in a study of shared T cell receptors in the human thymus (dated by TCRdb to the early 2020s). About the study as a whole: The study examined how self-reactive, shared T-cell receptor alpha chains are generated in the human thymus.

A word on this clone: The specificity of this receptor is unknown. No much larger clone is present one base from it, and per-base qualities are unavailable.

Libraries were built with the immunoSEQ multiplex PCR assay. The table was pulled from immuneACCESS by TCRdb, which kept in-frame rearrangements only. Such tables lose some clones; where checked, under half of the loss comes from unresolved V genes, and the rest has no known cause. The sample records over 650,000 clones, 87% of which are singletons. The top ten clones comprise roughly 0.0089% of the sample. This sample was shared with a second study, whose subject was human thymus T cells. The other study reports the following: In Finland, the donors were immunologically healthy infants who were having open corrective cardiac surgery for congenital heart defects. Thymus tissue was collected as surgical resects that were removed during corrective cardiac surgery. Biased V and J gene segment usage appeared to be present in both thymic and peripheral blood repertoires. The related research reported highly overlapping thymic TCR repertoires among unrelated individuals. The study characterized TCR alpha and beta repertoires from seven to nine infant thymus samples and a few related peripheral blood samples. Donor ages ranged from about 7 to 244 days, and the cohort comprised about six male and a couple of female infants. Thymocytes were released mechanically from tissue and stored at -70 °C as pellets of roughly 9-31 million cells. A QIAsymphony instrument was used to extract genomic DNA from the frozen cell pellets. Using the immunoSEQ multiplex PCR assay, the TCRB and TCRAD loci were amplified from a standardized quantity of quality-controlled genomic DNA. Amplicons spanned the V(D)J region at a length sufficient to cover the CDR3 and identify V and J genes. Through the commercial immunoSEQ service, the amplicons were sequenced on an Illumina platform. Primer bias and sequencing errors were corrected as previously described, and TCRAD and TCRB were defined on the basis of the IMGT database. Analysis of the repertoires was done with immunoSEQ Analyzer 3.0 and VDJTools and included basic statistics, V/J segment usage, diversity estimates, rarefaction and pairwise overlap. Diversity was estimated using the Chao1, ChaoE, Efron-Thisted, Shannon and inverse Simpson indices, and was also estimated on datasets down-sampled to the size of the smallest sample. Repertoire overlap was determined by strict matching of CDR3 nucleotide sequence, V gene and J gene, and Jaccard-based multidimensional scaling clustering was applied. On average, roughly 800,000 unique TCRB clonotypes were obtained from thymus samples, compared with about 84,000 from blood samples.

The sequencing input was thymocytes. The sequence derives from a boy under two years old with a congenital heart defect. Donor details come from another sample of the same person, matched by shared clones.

The encoded CDR3 is CASSLGWTGRGTEAFF. The DNA is as follows: TGTGCCAGCAGCTTAGGGTGGACAGGGAGAGGCACTGAAGCTTTCTTT. The rearranged chain carries TRBV7-2 and TRBJ1-1; a stretch of 8 junction bases matches TRBD1. CDR1 SGHTA and CDR2 FQGNSA were looked up in the germline V gene. The CDR3 starts with the cysteine, ends with the phenylalanine, and has 16 residues. Only the CDR3 part of the read is kept: 48 bases, read in frame from the first base. Germline trimming amounts to 1 base on V and 4 bases on J, with 8 as the count of junction bases outside the gene matches.